The clone carrying this T cell receptor beta chain was seen just once. Its target is not known. The data were obtained in a study of cytomegalovirus exposure and HLA in healthy donors. Study-wide results and caveats: Among immune exposure information, only CMV serostatus was available. Indistinguishable V segments such as TRBV6-2 and TRBV6-3 were excluded. Being productive about 90% or about 30% of the time was typical of most TCR beta V segments in an earlier analysis. Usually a TCR sequence was rare, but some public TCRs were found in many donors.

The V and J ends lost 6 bases and 0 bases respectively, with 11 bases between them. CDR3 length: 15 amino acids. The germline V gene encodes CDR1 SNHLY and CDR2 FYNNEI. In the PCR, 60 Vbeta and 13 Jbeta primers were used. This table comes from immunoSEQ multiplex PCR, and its TCRdb copy is limited to in-frame clones, with some not included. The sample lists under 200,000 clones, 55% to 80% seen once, with 4.5% in the top ten. The chain has TRBV2 and TRBJ2-2; unclear D gene. The receptor was derived from a woman in her late teens or twenties in good health and CMV-seropositive. Sequenced: PBMCs. CDR3 sequence reads: CASSPLGPNTGELFF. The CDR3 region has the DNA TGTGCCAGCAGCCCGTTGGGCCCGAACACCGGGGAGCTGTTTTTT.